Here is one TCR beta chain with its context. The sample originates from a study of blood T cells in healthy people across ages. The authors ran a second PCR of 7 to 11 cycles using a sample-barcoded 5' primer and a J-beta primer mix. Each CDR3 protein is one row after TCRdb ran MiXCR on the 5' RACE reads. The data contain 800,000 to 950,000 distinct CDR3 sequences, roughly 28% of them singletons. The study isolated at least 6.5 million PBMCs from each sample. The same sample was also studied in work on T cells of mothers and their children. That work states: Each child contributed some 3 million TCR beta CDR3 reads, while each mother contributed over 9.5 million. Clones that were microchimeric and persistent were not detected among T cells.

The specimen sequenced was blood. The TCR comes from a woman aged 40 to 55 in good health.

CDR3 residues: CASSLMGAQETQYF. The CDR3 DNA is TGTGCCAGCAGCTTAATGGGGGCCCAAGAGACCCAGTACTTC. The chain uses TRBV7-3 and TRBJ2-5; D perhaps matches TRBD1 (6 bases). CDR3 length: 14 amino acids. V lost 1 base to trimming and J lost 1 base, with 7 bases between them. Germline CDR1 and CDR2: SGHTA and FQGTGA.